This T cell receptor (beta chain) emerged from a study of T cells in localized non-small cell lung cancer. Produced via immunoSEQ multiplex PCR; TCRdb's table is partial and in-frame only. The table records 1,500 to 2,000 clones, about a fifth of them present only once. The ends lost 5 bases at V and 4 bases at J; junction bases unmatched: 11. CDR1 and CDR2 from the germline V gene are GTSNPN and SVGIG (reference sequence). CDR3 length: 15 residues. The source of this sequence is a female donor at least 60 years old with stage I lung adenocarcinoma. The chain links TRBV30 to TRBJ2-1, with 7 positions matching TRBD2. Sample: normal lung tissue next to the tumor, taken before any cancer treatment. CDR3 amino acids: CAWLQGSGDYNEQFF. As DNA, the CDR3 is TGTGCCTGGTTACAAGGGAGCGGGGATTACAATGAGCAGTTCTTC. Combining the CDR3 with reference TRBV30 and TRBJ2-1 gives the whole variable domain SQTIHQWPATLVQPVGSPLSLECTVEGTSNPNLYWYRQAAGRGLQLLFYSVGIGQISSEVPQNLSASRPQDRQFILSSKKLLLSDSGFYLCAWLQGSGDYNEQFFGPGTRLTVL.